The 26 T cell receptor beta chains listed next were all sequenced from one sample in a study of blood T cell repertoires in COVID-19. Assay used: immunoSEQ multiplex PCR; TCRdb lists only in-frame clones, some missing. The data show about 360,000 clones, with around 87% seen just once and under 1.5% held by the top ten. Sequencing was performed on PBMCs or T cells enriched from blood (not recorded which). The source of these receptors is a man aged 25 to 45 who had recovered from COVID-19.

The CDR3 DNA follows: TGTGCCAGCTCAGAGGGCGGAACTCTGAACACTGAAGCTTTCTTT. This sequence encodes CASSEGGTLNTEAFF. This chain links TRBV18 with TRBJ1-1; no clear D. The CDR3 totals 15 residues. Germline CDR1 KGHSH, CDR2 LQKENI. V lost 5 bases and J lost 0, with 13 bases in between.

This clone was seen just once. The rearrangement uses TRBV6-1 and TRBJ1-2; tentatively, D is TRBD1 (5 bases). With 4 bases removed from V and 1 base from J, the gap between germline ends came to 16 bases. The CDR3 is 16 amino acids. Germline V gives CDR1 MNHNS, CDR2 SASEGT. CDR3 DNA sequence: TGTGCCAGCAGTGGATACAGGTTCTCGGGTAACTATGGCTACACCTTC. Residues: CASSGYRFSGNYGYTF.

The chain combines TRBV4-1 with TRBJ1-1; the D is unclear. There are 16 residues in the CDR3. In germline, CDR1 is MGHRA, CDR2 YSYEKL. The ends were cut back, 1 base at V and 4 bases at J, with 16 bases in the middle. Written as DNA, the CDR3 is TGCGCCAGCAGCCAAGGAATGAGGGTATGGGGCACTGAAGCTTTCTTT. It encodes CASSQGMRVWGTEAFF.

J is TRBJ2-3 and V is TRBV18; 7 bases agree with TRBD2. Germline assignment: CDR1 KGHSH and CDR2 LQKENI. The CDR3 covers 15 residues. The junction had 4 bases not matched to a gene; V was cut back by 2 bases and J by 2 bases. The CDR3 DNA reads TGTGCCAGCTCACCAGGGGGGGGAATCACAGATACGCAGTATTTT. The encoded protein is CASSPGGGITDTQYF.

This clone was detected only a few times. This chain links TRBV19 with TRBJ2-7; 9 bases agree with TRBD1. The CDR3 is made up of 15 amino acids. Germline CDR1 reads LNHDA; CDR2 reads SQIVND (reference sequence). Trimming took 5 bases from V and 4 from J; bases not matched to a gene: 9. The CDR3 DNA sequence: TGTGCCAGTAGTTACATCCGGGACAGGGCTTACGAGCAGTACTTC. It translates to CASSYIRDRAYEQYF.

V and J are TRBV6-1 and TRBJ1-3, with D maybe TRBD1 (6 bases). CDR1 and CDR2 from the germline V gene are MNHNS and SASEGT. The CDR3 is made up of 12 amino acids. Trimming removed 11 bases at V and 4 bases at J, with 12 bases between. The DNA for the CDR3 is TGTGCCGTAGGGACACAAGGAAACACCATATATTTT. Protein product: CAVGTQGNTIYF.

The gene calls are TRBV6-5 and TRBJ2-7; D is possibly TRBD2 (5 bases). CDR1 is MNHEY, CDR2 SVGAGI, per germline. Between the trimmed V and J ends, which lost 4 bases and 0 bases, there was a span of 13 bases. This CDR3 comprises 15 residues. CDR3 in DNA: TGTGCCAGCAGTTTAACGACCGGGGTCTCCTACGAGCAGTACTTC. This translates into CASSLTTGVSYEQYF.

The CDR3 nucleotides are TGCGCCAGCAGCCAAGAGGACAGGGCAGGGACTAATGAAAAACTGTTTTTT. It specifies CASSQEDRAGTNEKLFF. The J gene is TRBJ1-4, the V gene TRBV4-1, with 8 bases lining up with TRBD1. The length of the CDR3 is 17 residues. V lost 0 bases to trimming and J lost 2 bases; unmatched junction nucleotides: 5. CDR1 and CDR2 from the germline V gene are MGHRA and YSYEKL.

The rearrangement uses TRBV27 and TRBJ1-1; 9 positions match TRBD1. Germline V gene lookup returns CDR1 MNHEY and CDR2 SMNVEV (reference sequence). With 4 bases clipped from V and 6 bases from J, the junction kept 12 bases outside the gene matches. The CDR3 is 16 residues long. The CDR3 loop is CASSSLRQGVSSEAFF. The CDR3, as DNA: TGTGCCAGCAGTTCCCTCAGACAGGGGGTGAGTTCTGAAGCTTTCTTT.

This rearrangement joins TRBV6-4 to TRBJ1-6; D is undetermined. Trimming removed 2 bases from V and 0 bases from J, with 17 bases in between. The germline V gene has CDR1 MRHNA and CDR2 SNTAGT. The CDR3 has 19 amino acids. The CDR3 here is CASSDPYKSGSSYNSPLHF. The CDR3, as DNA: TGTGCCAGCAGTGACCCGTACAAAAGTGGGAGCTCCTATAATTCACCCCTCCACTTT.

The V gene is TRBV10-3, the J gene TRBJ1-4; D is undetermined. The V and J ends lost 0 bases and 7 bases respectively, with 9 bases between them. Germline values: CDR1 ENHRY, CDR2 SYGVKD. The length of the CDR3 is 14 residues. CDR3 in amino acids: CAISESGRGEKLFF. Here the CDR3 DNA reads TGTGCCATCAGTGAGTCAGGGCGGGGTGAAAAACTGTTTTTT.

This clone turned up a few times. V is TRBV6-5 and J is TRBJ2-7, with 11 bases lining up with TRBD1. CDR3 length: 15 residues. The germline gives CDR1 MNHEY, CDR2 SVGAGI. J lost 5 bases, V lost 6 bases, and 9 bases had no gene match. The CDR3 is CASSLTGQGVHEQYF. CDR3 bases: TGTGCCAGCAGCCTTACGGGACAGGGGGTACACGAGCAGTACTTC.

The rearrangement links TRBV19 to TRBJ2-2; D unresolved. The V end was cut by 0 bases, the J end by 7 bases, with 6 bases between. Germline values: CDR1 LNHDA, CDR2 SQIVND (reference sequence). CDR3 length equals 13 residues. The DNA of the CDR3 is TGTGCCAGTAGTATAGAGTACGGCGGGGAGCTGTTTTTT. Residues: CASSIEYGGELFF.

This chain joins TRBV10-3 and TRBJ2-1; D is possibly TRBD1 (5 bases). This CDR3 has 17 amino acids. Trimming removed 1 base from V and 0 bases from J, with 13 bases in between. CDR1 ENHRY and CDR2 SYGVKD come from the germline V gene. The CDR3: CAISELLGVGSYNEQFF. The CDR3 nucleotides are TGTGCCATCAGTGAGTTGCTAGGGGTGGGCTCCTACAATGAGCAGTTCTTC.

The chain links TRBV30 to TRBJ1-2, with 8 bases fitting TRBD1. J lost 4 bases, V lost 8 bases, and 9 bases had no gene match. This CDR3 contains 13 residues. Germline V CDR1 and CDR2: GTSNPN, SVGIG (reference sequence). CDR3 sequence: CAHQGAGGYGYTF. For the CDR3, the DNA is TGTGCCCATCAGGGGGCAGGGGGCTATGGCTACACCTTC.

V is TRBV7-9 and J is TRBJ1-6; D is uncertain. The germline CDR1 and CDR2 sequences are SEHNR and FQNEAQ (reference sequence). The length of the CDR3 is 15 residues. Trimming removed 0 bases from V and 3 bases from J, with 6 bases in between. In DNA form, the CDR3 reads TGTGCCAGCAGCTTAGCAGAGGGCTATAATTCACCCCTCCACTTT. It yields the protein CASSLAEGYNSPLHF.

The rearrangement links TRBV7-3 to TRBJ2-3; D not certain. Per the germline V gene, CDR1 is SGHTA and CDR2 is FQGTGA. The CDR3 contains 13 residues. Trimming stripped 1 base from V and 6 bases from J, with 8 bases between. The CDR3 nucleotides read TGTGCCAGCAGCTTAAGTGTACTGGATACGCAGTATTTT. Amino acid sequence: CASSLSVLDTQYF.

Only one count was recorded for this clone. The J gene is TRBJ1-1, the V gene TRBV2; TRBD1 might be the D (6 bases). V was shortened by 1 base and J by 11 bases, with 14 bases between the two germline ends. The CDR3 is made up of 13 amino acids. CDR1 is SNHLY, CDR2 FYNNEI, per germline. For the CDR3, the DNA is TGTGCCAGCAGTGAAGTTCCGGACAGTAATGCTTTCTTT. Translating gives CASSEVPDSNAFF.

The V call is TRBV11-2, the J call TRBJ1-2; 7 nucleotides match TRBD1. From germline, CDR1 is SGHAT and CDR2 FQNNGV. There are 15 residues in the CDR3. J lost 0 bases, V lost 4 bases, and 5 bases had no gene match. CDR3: CASSSWDRANYGYTF. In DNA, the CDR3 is TGTGCCAGCAGCTCTTGGGACAGAGCTAACTATGGCTACACCTTC.

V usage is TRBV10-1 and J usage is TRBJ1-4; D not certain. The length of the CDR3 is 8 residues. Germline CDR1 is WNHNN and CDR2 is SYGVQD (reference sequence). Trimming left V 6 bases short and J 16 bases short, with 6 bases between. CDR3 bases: TGCGCCAGCAGGTACAAGTTTTTT. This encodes CASRYKFF.

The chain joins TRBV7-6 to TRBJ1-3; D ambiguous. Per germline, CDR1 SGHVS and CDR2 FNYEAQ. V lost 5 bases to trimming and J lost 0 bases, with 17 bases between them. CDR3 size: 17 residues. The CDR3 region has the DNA TGTGCCAGCAGCCTCCCAGTGGCGGCCTCCTCTGGAAACACCATATATTTT. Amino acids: CASSLPVAASSGNTIYF.

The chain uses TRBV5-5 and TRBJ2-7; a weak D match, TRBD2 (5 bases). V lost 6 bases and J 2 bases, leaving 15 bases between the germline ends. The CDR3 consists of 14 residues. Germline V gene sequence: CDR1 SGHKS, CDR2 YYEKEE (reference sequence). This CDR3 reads CASIPGPGAYEQYF. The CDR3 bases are TGTGCCAGCATCCCTGGCCCCGGGGCCTACGAGCAGTACTTC.

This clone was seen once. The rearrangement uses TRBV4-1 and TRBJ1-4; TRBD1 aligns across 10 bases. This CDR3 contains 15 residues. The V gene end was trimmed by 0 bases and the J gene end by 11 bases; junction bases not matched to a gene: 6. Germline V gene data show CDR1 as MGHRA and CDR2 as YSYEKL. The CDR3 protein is CASSQEGQGLGKLFF. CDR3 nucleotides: TGCGCCAGCAGCCAAGAGGGACAGGGGCTAGGGAAACTGTTTTTT.

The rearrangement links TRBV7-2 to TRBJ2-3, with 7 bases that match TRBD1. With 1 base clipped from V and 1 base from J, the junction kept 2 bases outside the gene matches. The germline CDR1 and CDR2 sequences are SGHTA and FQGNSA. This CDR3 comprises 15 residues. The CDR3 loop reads CASSLVGTGTDTQYF. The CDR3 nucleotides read TGTGCCAGCAGCTTAGTCGGGACAGGCACAGATACGCAGTATTTT.

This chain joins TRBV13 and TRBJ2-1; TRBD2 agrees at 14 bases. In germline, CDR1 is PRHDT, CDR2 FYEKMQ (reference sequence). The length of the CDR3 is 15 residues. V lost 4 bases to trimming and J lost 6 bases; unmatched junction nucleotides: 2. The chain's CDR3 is CASSSTSGGVNEQFF. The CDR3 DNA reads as TGTGCCAGCAGCTCGACTAGCGGGGGGGTCAATGAGCAGTTCTTC.

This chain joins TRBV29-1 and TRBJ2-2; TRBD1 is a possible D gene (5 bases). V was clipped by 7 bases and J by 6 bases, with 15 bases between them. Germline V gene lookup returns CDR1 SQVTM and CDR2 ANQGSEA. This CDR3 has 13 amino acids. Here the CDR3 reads CSAYDRVSGELFF. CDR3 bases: TGCAGCGCCTACGACAGAGTGTCCGGGGAGCTGTTTTTT.